This record concerns one T cell receptor beta chain sequence. The method was immunoSEQ multiplex PCR; TCRdb's version includes in-frame clones alone and lacks a portion of them. The table shows under 90,000 clones, with approximately 92% occurring only once. V lost 4 bases and J lost 4, with 16 bases in between. The CDR3 contains 16 residues. Germline CDR1 LGHDT, CDR2 YNNKEL (reference sequence). The sequencing input was PBMCs. This chain connects TRBV3-1 (or the pseudogene TRBV3-2) to TRBJ2-2, with D possibly being TRBD2 (5 bases). The receptor was derived from a man in his forties with rheumatoid arthritis. The CDR3 region has the DNA TGTGCCAGCAGCCCAATACGGGGTTTTGGCACCGGGGAGCTGTTTTTT. It encodes CASSPIRGFGTGELFF.